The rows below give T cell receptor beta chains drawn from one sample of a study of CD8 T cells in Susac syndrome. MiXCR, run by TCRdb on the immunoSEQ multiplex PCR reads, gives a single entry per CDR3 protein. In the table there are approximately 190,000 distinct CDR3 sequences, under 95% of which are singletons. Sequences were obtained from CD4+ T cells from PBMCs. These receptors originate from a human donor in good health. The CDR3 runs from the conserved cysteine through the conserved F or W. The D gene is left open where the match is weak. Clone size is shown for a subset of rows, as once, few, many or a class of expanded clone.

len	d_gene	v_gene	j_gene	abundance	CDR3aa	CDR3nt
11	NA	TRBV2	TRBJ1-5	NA	CASSERGPQHF	TGTGCCAGCAGTGAAAGGGGTCCCCAGCATTTT
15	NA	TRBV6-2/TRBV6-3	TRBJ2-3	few	CASSDPSDTPDTQYF	TGTGCCAGCAGCGACCCTAGCGACACTCCAGATACGCAGTATTTT
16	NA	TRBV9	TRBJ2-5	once	CASSATAGGGGETQYF	TGTGCCAGCAGCGCGACGGCTGGGGGGGGCGGAGAGACCCAGTACTTC
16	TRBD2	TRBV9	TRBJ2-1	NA	CASSPRLAGGVDEQFF	TGTGCCAGCAGCCCCAGACTAGCGGGGGGCGTCGATGAGCAGTTCTTC
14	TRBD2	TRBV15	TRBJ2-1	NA	CATSRPGLANEQFF	TGTGCCACCAGCAGACCGGGACTAGCGAATGAGCAGTTCTTC
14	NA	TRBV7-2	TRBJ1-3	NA	CASSSGFPGNTIYF	TGTGCCAGCAGCTCCGGGTTCCCGGGAAACACCATATATTTT
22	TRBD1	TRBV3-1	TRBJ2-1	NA	CASSQVGDRGGTGGVPGNEQFF	TGTGCCAGCAGCCAAGTGGGGGACAGGGGAGGAACGGGGGGAGTTCCGGGCAATGAGCAGTTCTTC
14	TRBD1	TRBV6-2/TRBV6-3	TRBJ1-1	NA	CASTQGVGGTEAFF	TGTGCCAGCACCCAGGGGGTTGGCGGCACTGAAGCTTTCTTT
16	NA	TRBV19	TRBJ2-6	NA	CASSIQVSSGANVLTF	TGTGCCAGTAGTATACAGGTCTCCTCTGGGGCCAACGTCCTGACTTTC
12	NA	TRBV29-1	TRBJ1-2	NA	CSVTGSPYGYTF	TGCAGCGTTACGGGCAGCCCCTATGGCTACACCTTC
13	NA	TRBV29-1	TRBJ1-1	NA	CSVANRENTEAFF	TGCAGCGTTGCAAACAGGGAAAACACTGAAGCTTTCTTT
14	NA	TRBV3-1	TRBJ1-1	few	CASSPTGLNTEAFF	TGTGCCAGCAGTCCTACAGGGCTGAACACTGAAGCTTTCTTT
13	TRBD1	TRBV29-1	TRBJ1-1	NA	CSATGNDDTEAFF	TGCAGCGCGACAGGGAATGATGACACTGAAGCTTTCTTT
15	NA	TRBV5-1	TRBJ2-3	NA	CASSLESALGSTQYF	TGCGCCAGCAGCTTGGAGTCCGCCTTGGGGAGTACGCAGTATTTT
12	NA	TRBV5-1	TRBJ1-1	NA	CASSLETIPAFF	TGCGCCAGCAGCTTGGAGACAATCCCAGCTTTCTTT
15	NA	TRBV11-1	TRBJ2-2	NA	CASTLRQGYTGELFF	TGTGCCAGCACCCTCAGGCAGGGCTACACCGGGGAGCTGTTTTTT
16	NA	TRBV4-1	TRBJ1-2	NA	CASSQEGTGIDYGYTF	TGCGCCAGCAGCCAAGAGGGGACGGGTATCGACTATGGCTACACCTTC
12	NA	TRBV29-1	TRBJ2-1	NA	CSVGFGIGEQFF	TGCAGCGTTGGATTTGGGATTGGTGAGCAGTTCTTC
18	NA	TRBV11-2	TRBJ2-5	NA	CASSLGGRAQTTQETQYF	TGTGCCAGCAGCTTAGGGGGCAGGGCCCAAACCACTCAAGAGACCCAGTACTTC
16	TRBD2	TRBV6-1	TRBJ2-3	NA	CASTRTSGGAADTQYF	TGTGCCAGCACCCGGACTAGCGGGGGGGCGGCAGATACGCAGTATTTT
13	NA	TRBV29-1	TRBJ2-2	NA	CSVVWNPLGELFF	TGCAGCGTTGTATGGAACCCTCTCGGGGAGCTGTTTTTT
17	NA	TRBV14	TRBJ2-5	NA	CASSQAPYRGADETQYF	TGTGCCAGCAGCCAAGCTCCCTACCGAGGTGCCGATGAGACCCAGTACTTC
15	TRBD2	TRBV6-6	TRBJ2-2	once	CASSYPGGATGELFF	TGTGCCAGCAGTTACCCGGGGGGGGCCACCGGGGAGCTGTTTTTT
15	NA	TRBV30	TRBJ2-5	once	CAWSVPVGLGETQYF	TGTGCCTGGAGCGTCCCGGTGGGGTTAGGGGAGACCCAGTACTTC
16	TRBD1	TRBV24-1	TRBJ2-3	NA	CATSDPGTGVTDTQYF	TGTGCCACCAGTGACCCCGGGACAGGGGTGACAGATACGCAGTATTTT
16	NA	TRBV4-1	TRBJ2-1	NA	CASSQEVVSSYNEQFF	TGCGCCAGCAGCCAAGAGGTCGTCAGCTCCTACAATGAGCAGTTCTTC
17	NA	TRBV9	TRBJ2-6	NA	CASSVGGSRWGANVLTF	TGTGCCAGCAGCGTAGGCGGCAGCCGGTGGGGGGCCAACGTCCTGACTTTC
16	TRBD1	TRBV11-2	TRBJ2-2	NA	CASSALVFGQAWVLFF	TGTGCCAGCAGCGCACTCGTCTTCGGACAGGCGTGGGTGCTGTTTTTT
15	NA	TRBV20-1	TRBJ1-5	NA	CSARAPGRVGQPQHF	TGCAGTGCTAGAGCTCCGGGGAGGGTGGGTCAGCCCCAGCATTTT
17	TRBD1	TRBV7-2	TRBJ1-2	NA	CASSLGTGRGRTYGYTF	TGTGCCAGCAGCTTGGGGACAGGTCGGGGGAGGACCTATGGCTACACCTTC
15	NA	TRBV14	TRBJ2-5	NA	CASSPRWTHQETQYF	TGTGCCAGCAGCCCGCGCTGGACCCACCAAGAGACCCAGTACTTC
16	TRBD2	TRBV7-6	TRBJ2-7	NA	CASTQGEGGRLREQYF	TGTGCCAGCACCCAAGGGGAGGGAGGCCGCTTGAGAGAGCAGTACTTC
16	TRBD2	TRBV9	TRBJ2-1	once	CASSVIPSGTYNEQFF	TGTGCCAGCAGCGTTATTCCTAGCGGTACCTACAATGAGCAGTTCTTC
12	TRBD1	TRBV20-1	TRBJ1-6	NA	CSAKREGAPLHF	TGCAGTGCTAAAAGGGAGGGGGCCCCCCTCCACTTT
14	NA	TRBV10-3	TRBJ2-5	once	CAISEFSTGETQYF	TGTGCCATCAGTGAGTTTTCTACGGGAGAGACCCAGTACTTC
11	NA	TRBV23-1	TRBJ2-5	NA	CAPYGGETQYF	TGCGCCCCGTACGGCGGTGAGACCCAGTACTTC
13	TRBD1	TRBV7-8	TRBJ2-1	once	CASNPWTGNEQFF	TGTGCCAGCAACCCATGGACAGGGAATGAGCAGTTCTTC
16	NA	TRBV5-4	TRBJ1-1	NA	CASTLRWGAHYTEAFF	TGTGCCAGCACCCTGAGATGGGGGGCGCATTACACTGAAGCTTTCTTT
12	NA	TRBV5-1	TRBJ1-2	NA	CASSLAGDGYTF	TGCGCCAGCAGCTTGGCCGGGGACGGCTACACCTTC
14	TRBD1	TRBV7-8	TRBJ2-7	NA	CASSLGTASYEQYF	TGTGCCAGCAGCTTGGGGACAGCCTCCTACGAGCAGTACTTC
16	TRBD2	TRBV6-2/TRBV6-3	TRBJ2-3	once	CASSYPSGGVTDTQYF	TGTGCCAGCAGTTACCCTAGCGGGGGGGTTACAGATACGCAGTATTTT
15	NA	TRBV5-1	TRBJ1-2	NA	CASSLEAGGENGYTF	TGCGCCAGCAGCTTGGAGGCGGGTGGAGAGAATGGCTACACCTTC
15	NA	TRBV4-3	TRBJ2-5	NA	CASSQEARGWETQYF	TGCGCCAGCAGCCAAGAAGCGAGGGGGTGGGAGACCCAGTACTTC
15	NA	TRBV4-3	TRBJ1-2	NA	CASSQEAQNPYGYTF	TGCGCCAGCAGCCAAGAAGCCCAGAACCCTTATGGCTACACCTTC
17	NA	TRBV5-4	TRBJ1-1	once	CASSSEMWAGGYQKAFF	TGTGCCAGCAGCTCCGAAATGTGGGCAGGAGGTTATCAGAAAGCTTTCTTT
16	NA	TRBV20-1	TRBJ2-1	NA	CSARDWRESSYNEQFF	TGCAGTGCTAGAGATTGGAGGGAGAGCTCCTACAATGAGCAGTTCTTC
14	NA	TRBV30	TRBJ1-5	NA	CAWSGGRINQPQHF	TGTGCCTGGAGCGGGGGCAGGATCAATCAGCCCCAGCATTTT
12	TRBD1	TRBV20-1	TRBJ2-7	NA	CSLDRGSGEQYF	TGCAGCCTAGACAGGGGATCAGGGGAGCAGTACTTC
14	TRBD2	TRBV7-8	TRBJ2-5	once	CASTPTSPGETQYF	TGTGCCAGCACCCCGACTAGCCCCGGGGAGACCCAGTACTTC
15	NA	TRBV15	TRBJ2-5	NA	CATSRVVELQETQYF	TGTGCCACCAGCAGAGTCGTTGAGCTTCAAGAGACCCAGTACTTC
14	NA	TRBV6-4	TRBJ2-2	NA	CASSSQTLTGELFF	TGTGCCAGCAGTAGTCAGACCCTCACCGGGGAGCTGTTTTTT
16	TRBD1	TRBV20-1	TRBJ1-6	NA	CSASQQGATAHSPLHF	TGCAGTGCTAGTCAACAGGGGGCGACGGCGCATTCACCCCTCCACTTT
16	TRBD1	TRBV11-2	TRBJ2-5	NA	CASSATRTGGLETQYF	TGTGCCAGCAGCGCCACCCGGACAGGGGGCCTGGAGACCCAGTACTTC
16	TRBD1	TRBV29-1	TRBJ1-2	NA	CSVEDGSGTGLYGYTF	TGCAGCGTTGAAGATGGTTCTGGGACAGGCCTCTATGGCTACACCTTC
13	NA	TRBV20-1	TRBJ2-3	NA	CSAGLPAADTQYF	TGCAGTGCTGGATTGCCCGCAGCAGATACGCAGTATTTT
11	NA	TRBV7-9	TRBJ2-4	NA	CASSLANPLYF	TGTGCCAGCAGCTTAGCCAATCCCCTATACTTC
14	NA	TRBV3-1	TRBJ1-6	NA	CASSQIGGSSPLHF	TGTGCCAGCAGCCAAATCGGAGGGAGTTCACCCCTCCACTTT
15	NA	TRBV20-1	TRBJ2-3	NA	CSAQKWDFPVDTQYF	TGCAGTGCTCAAAAATGGGACTTCCCCGTAGATACGCAGTATTTT
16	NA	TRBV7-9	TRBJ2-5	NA	CASSLLGLPNPETQYF	TGTGCCAGCAGCTTACTCGGACTACCAAACCCAGAGACCCAGTACTTC